Shown below are 21 T cell receptor beta chains from a single sample sequenced in a study of breast tumors, draining lymph nodes, adjacent tissues. The lymph nodes were axillary draining lymph nodes from breast cancer patients. TCRdb independently ran MiXCR on the multiplex PCR reads; one entry per CDR3 protein. The sample records 150,000 to 250,000 distinct CDR3 sequences, 31% being singletons. The sequenced sample was axillary lymph node tissue. The receptor source for this set is a female donor with breast cancer. Some clones in this sample may be carry-over from other donors' samples.

The sample holds many counts of this clonotype. The rearrangement links TRBV6-6 to TRBJ2-2; 7 positions match TRBD1. CDR3 size: 16 residues. V trimming: 0 bases; J trimming: 5 bases; junction bases outside the gene matches: 6. Germline assignment: CDR1 MNHNY and CDR2 SVGAGI (reference sequence). CDR3 residues: CASSYSDRVETGELFF. CDR3 sequence (DNA): TGTGCCAGCAGTTACTCCGACAGGGTGGAGACCGGGGAGCTGTTTTTT.

This clonotype showed up just a few times. The chain recombines TRBV30 with TRBJ1-1, with D uncertain. Germline loops: CDR1 GTSNPN, CDR2 SVGIG (reference sequence). Trimming cost V 8 bases and J 5 bases, with 12 bases left between them. The CDR3 extends over 11 amino acids. Here the CDR3 DNA reads TGTGCCCGAAACCTTTTAACTGAAGCTTTCTTT. Translated: CARNLLTEAFF.

Many counts were recorded for this clonotype. The chain carries TRBV7-9 and TRBJ1-2, with D uncertain. The CDR3 extends over 15 amino acids. Germline V CDR1 and CDR2: SEHNR, FQNEAQ (reference sequence). Deletions cut 2 bases from V and 1 base from J, with 11 bases between. The CDR3 coding sequence is TGTGCCAGCAGCTTAATAGCAGATTATAACTATGGCTACACCTTC. Its translation: CASSLIADYNYGYTF.

Many counts were recorded for this clonotype. J is TRBJ2-4 and V is TRBV7-2; D is ambiguous. The ends were cut back, 0 bases at V and 3 bases at J, with 0 bases in the middle. Germline CDR1 reads SGHTA; CDR2 reads FQGNSA. This CDR3 spans 12 amino acids. CDR3 bases: TGTGCCAGCAGCTTAGCCAAAAACATTCAGTACTTC. Amino acids: CASSLAKNIQYF.

This clonotype was seen more than once but under ten times. V and J are TRBV4-1 and TRBJ1-1; D unclear. This CDR3 comprises 14 residues. V was clipped by 4 bases and J by 1 base, with 10 bases between them. CDR1 MGHRA and CDR2 YSYEKL come from the germline V gene. CDR3 coding DNA: TGCGCCAGCAGCCCCCGCCGAGGGAACACTGAAGCTTTCTTT. This codes for CASSPRRGNTEAFF.

This clonotype was detected ten times or more. The CDR3 loop is CSALPRDLNEKLFF. The CDR3 DNA follows: TGCAGTGCTCTTCCCCGGGATTTAAATGAAAAACTGTTTTTT. The V gene is TRBV20-1, the J gene TRBJ1-4, with D hard to call. CDR1 and CDR2 from the germline V gene are DFQATT and SNEGSKA (reference sequence). Trimming removed 5 bases at V and 5 bases at J, with 15 bases between. The length of the CDR3 is 14 residues.

The chain recombines TRBV3-1 with TRBJ2-2; D is unresolved. Germline V gene lookup returns CDR1 LGHDT and CDR2 YNNKEL (reference sequence). This CDR3 is built from 12 residues. The V and J ends lost 3 bases and 8 bases respectively, with 7 bases between them. CDR3 residues: CASSQGWGELFF. In nucleotides, the CDR3 is TGTGCCAGCAGCCAGGGCTGGGGGGAGCTGTTTTTT.

A note on this clonotype: One junction end disagrees with the germline gene, perhaps due to a read error. The V gene is TRBV20-1, the J gene TRBJ2-7; D gene uncertain. Germline V gives CDR1 DFQATT, CDR2 SNEGSKA (reference sequence). There are 13 residues in the CDR3. The CDR3 sequence: CSAQDRSSYAQYF. Here the CDR3 DNA reads TGCAGTGCCCAGGACCGTTCTTCCTACGCGCAGTACTTC.

This clonotype was seen ten or more times. A much larger clone lies a single base off, so this may be a read error. The genes are TRBV5-1 and TRBJ2-7; 8 nucleotides match TRBD1. Trimming removed 7 bases from V and 5 bases from J; junction bases left unmatched: 5. The CDR3 has 12 residues. Germline values: CDR1 SGHRS, CDR2 YFSETQ. In nucleotides, the CDR3 is TGCGCCAGCGGGACAGGAGACCACGAGCAGTACTTC. Protein: CASGTGDHEQYF.

The chain carries TRBV16 and TRBJ2-1, with 11 positions matching TRBD2. Trimming took 7 bases from V and 8 from J; bases not matched to a gene: 10. Germline CDR1 KGHSY, CDR2 FQNENV. CDR3 length: 15 amino acids. The DNA for the CDR3 is TGTGCCAGCAATATCGACCTAGCGGGAGGATATGAGCAGTTCTTC. Amino acid sequence: CASNIDLAGGYEQFF.

Note on this clonotype: A much larger clone differs from this one at a single base, so this may be a read error. The V gene is TRBV12-3 or TRBV12-4, the J gene TRBJ2-5; 8 nucleotides match TRBD1. The CDR3 covers 15 residues. The CDR3 loop is CTSSSAGQGAETQYF. CDR3 bases: TGTACCAGCAGTTCCGCCGGACAGGGAGCGGAGACCCAGTACTTC.

In this sample, this clonotype turned up once. The rearrangement links TRBV25-1 to TRBJ2-1, with a tentative D call TRBD2 (5 bases). CDR1 and CDR2 from the germline V gene are MGHDK and SYGVNS. Trimming removed 4 bases at V and 4 bases at J, with 14 bases between. This CDR3 spans 15 amino acids. The DNA of the CDR3 is TGTGCCAGCAGTGCTAGATTACCGGGGTACAATGAGCAGTTCTTC. Translating gives CASSARLPGYNEQFF.

Many counts were recorded for this clonotype. The chain recombines TRBV6-1 with TRBJ2-7, with D unclear. Trimming took 6 bases from V and 0 from J, leaving 15 bases between them. In germline, CDR1 is MNHNS, CDR2 SASEGT. The CDR3 is 15 residues long. As DNA, the CDR3 is TGTGCCAGCAGGTTTACAGCCCATGACTCCTACGAGCAGTACTTC. It translates to CASRFTAHDSYEQYF.

This clonotype was counted between two and nine times. This chain connects TRBV27 to TRBJ1-5; D perhaps matches TRBD1 (6 bases). The germline V gene encodes CDR1 MNHEY and CDR2 SMNVEV (reference sequence). CDR3 size: 15 residues. Trimming removed 9 bases at V and 8 bases at J, with 23 bases between. The CDR3: CARGAVEGEEKPQHF. In nucleotides, the CDR3 is TGTGCCAGGGGGGCGGTAGAAGGGGAAGAGAAGCCCCAGCATTTT.

This clonotype was seen repeatedly, ten times or more. DNA of the CDR3: TGTGCCAGCAGTTTGAGTGACCGGGGTGGCATTCAGTACTTC. Amino acids: CASSLSDRGGIQYF. The chain carries TRBV12-3 or TRBV12-4 and TRBJ2-4; maybe TRBD2 (5 bases). The CDR3 sequence is 14 residues long. Trimming shortened V by 3 bases and J by 9 bases, and 15 bases separated the two germline ends.

This clonotype was seen repeatedly, ten times or more. The genes are TRBV5-6 and TRBJ1-6; D not resolved. CDR1 SGHDT and CDR2 YYEEEE come from the germline V gene. V shed 7 bases and J shed 3 bases, with 8 bases lying between them. This CDR3 contains 13 residues. DNA for the CDR3: TGTGCCAGCGGCAACTTCTATAATTCACCCCTCCACTTT. Protein sequence: CASGNFYNSPLHF.

This clonotype was detected ten times or more. The gene calls are TRBV6-4 and TRBJ1-2; TRBD1 aligns across 8 bases. The CDR3 is 15 residues long. Germline V gives CDR1 MRHNA, CDR2 SNTAGT. Trimming at V came to 4 bases and at J to 3 bases, leaving 7 bases not matched to a gene. The CDR3, as DNA: TGTGCCAGCAGTGGCCCACAGGGGGTCCACTATGGCTACACCTTC. This sequence encodes CASSGPQGVHYGYTF.

In this sample, this clonotype turned up a few times. The chain joins TRBV28 to TRBJ1-2; TRBD1 matches 10 bases. There are 15 residues in the CDR3. Germline V gene sequence: CDR1 MDHEN, CDR2 SYDVKM. Germline trimming cut 5 bases from V and 7 bases from J; bases unmatched to any gene: 10. CDR3: CASSTWDRGGGGYTF. The CDR3 bases are TGTGCCAGCAGTACTTGGGACAGGGGAGGTGGTGGCTACACCTTC.

This clonotype was picked up many times. With a much larger clone just one base away, this may be a read error. V and J are TRBV5-5 and TRBJ2-5; D is perhaps TRBD2 (5 bases). V lost 5 bases and J 4 bases, leaving 21 bases between the germline ends. The CDR3 extends over 16 amino acids. Germline V gives CDR1 SGHKS, CDR2 YYEKEE (reference sequence). The CDR3 loop reads CASRLKSTGMGETQYF. The CDR3 DNA follows: TGTGCCAGCAGACTAAAGTCTACCGGGATGGGAGAGACCCAGTACTTC.

This clonotype was seen a handful of times. A much larger clone lies a single base off, so this may be a read error. V and J are TRBV5-5 and TRBJ2-7, with unresolved D. Deletions cut 0 bases from V and 9 bases from J, with 19 bases between. This CDR3 has 15 residues. From germline, CDR1 is SGHKS and CDR2 YYEKEE (reference sequence). CDR3 in amino acids: CASSLEAGLQRGQYF. The CDR3 bases are TGTGCCAGCAGCTTGGAGGCAGGCCTACAGCGCGGGCAGTACTTC. The full variable domain, completed using reference TRBV5-5 and TRBJ2-7, is DAGVTQSPTHLIKTRGQQVTLRCSPISGHKSVSWYQQVLGQGPQFIFQYYEKEERGRGNFPDRFSARQFPNYSSELNVNALLLGDSALYLCASSLEAGLQRGQYFGPGTRLTVT.

This clonotype has ten or more counts. The chain joins TRBV7-9 to TRBJ1-1, with no clear D. The length of the CDR3 is 13 residues. Germline CDR1 reads SEHNR; CDR2 reads FQNEAQ (reference sequence). V lost 1 base and J 0 bases, leaving 3 bases between the germline ends. CDR3: CASSLDMNTEAFF. The CDR3 bases are TGTGCCAGCAGCTTAGACATGAACACTGAAGCTTTCTTT.